The 5 T cell receptor beta chains in this list originate from one sample, sequenced in a study of cytomegalovirus exposure and HLA in healthy donors. Primers included in the PCR were 60 Vbeta and 13 Jbeta primers. The protocol was immunoSEQ multiplex PCR, while the TCRdb copy is restricted to in-frame clones and leaves out a portion. The sample records roughly 200,000 clones, roughly 10% being singletons. The source material was PBMCs. The receptors come from a woman younger than 45 in good health and CMV-seropositive.

This clone was found a few times. The V gene is TRBV7-6, the J gene TRBJ2-5; D call uncertain. Trimming pared 0 bases from V and 2 bases from J, leaving 10 bases between. Germline V gene data show CDR1 as SGHVS and CDR2 as FNYEAQ. The CDR3 loop spans 15 amino acids. The CDR3 region is CASSLALGLQETQYF. The CDR3 DNA reads as TGTGCCAGCAGCTTAGCGCTCGGGTTACAAGAGACCCAGTACTTC.

This rearrangement joins TRBV7-6 to TRBJ1-6; the D is unclear. CDR3 length equals 16 residues. Germline CDR1 reads SGHVS; CDR2 reads FNYEAQ. V lost 1 base, J lost 0 bases, and 7 bases lay in between. The CDR3 loop is CASSLGGPSYNSPLHF. In DNA form, the CDR3 reads TGTGCCAGCAGCTTAGGTGGGCCCTCCTATAATTCACCCCTCCACTTT.

This clone was counted only a few times. The chain uses TRBV29-1 and TRBJ2-2; D is unresolved. This CDR3 spans 14 amino acids. V lost 4 bases, J lost 5 bases, and 14 bases lay in between. Germline V gene data show CDR1 as SQVTM and CDR2 as ANQGSEA. The CDR3 spells CSVVSVESTGELFF. CDR3 coding DNA: TGCAGCGTTGTGTCGGTAGAGAGTACCGGGGAGCTGTTTTTT.

In its sample, this clone was seen a few times. The chain employs TRBV2 and TRBJ1-1; 8 positions match TRBD1. The length of the CDR3 is 15 residues. From germline, CDR1 is SNHLY and CDR2 FYNNEI. The trim removed 6 bases at V and 1 base at J, leaving 7 bases unmatched. The CDR3 is CASSAQGAGNTEAFF. The CDR3 DNA reads TGTGCCAGCAGCGCTCAGGGGGCTGGGAACACTGAAGCTTTCTTT.

J is TRBJ2-7 and V is TRBV7-9; 12 nucleotides line up with TRBD1. Looked up from germline, CDR1 is SEHNR and CDR2 is FQNEAQ (reference sequence). After removal of 5 bases from V and 9 bases from J, the junction contained 14 bases not matched to a gene. The CDR3 sequence is 16 residues long. The CDR3 DNA is TGTGCCAGCAGCCTAAAGCACGGGACAGGGGGCGGGGTGCAGTACTTC. Its translation: CASSLKHGTGGGVQYF.